These T cell receptor beta chains were read from a single sample in a study of T cells in Graves' hyperthyroidism and ophthalmopathy. TCRdb fed the multiplex PCR reads into MiXCR, producing one record per CDR3 protein. The sample includes fewer than 900,000 distinct CDR3 sequences, about 19% seen only once; the top ten take roughly 17%. Source material: blood. All receptors come from a woman aged 50 to 60 with Graves' hyperthyroidism that later progressed to Graves' ophthalmopathy. Both conserved end residues are part of each CDR3. Fields, in order: V gene, D gene, J gene, clone size, CDR3 DNA, CDR3 protein. A D gene is named only where the DNA matches it firmly. The size field is filled for only some rows; it gives once, few, many or a size class.

v_gene: TRBV6-1; d_gene: -; j_gene: TRBJ2-5; abundance: few; CDR3nt: TGTGCCAGCACTTTAAGGGGGGGCCAAGAGACCCAGTACTTC; CDR3aa: CASTLRGGQETQYF
v_gene: TRBV20-1; d_gene: -; j_gene: TRBJ2-7; abundance: few; CDR3nt: TGCAGTGCTAGAGCCTCTCGCGGGGCTGAGTCCTACGAGCAGTACTTC; CDR3aa: CSARASRGAESYEQYF
v_gene: TRBV9; d_gene: TRBD1; j_gene: TRBJ2-2; abundance: -; CDR3nt: TGTGCCAGCAGCGTAGAAGGACAGGTTTTCACCGGGGAGCTGTTTTTT; CDR3aa: CASSVEGQVFTGELFF
v_gene: TRBV6-1; d_gene: -; j_gene: TRBJ2-3; abundance: -; CDR3nt: TGTGCCAGCAGTGAGGGTGATGGCGGGGGCACAGATACGCAGTATTTT; CDR3aa: CASSEGDGGGTDTQYF
v_gene: TRBV7-3; d_gene: -; j_gene: TRBJ2-5; abundance: many; CDR3nt: TGTGCCAGCAGCTCGGGACTTGGGGAGGTCGGAGAGACCCAGTACTTC; CDR3aa: CASSSGLGEVGETQYF
v_gene: TRBV4-1; d_gene: -; j_gene: TRBJ1-6; abundance: -; CDR3nt: TGCGCCAGCAGCCGGGCACAGCAGAGCTCCTATAATTCACCCCTCCACTTT; CDR3aa: CASSRAQQSSYNSPLHF
v_gene: TRBV12-3/TRBV12-4; d_gene: -; j_gene: TRBJ2-1; abundance: -; CDR3nt: TGTGCCAGCAGTTCCGGGAACTACAATGAGCAGTTCTTC; CDR3aa: CASSSGNYNEQFF
v_gene: TRBV11-2; d_gene: -; j_gene: TRBJ2-7; abundance: many; CDR3nt: TGTGCCAGCAGCCAGGGCTGGGGTTACGAGCAGTACTTC; CDR3aa: CASSQGWGYEQYF
v_gene: TRBV11-3; d_gene: -; j_gene: TRBJ2-5; abundance: many; CDR3nt: TGTGCCAGCAGCTTTGGGACTGCAGAAGAAGAGACCCAGTACTTC; CDR3aa: CASSFGTAEEETQYF
v_gene: TRBV30; d_gene: TRBD1; j_gene: TRBJ2-7; abundance: many; CDR3nt: TGTGCCTGGAGGATCGGACAGGGGATCTACGAGCAGTACTTC; CDR3aa: CAWRIGQGIYEQYF
v_gene: TRBV2; d_gene: TRBD1; j_gene: TRBJ1-4; abundance: -; CDR3nt: TGTGCCAGCAGGCCCCCGGGACAGGGCAGCGAAAAACTGTTTTTT; CDR3aa: CASRPPGQGSEKLFF
v_gene: TRBV7-6; d_gene: -; j_gene: TRBJ2-5; abundance: -; CDR3nt: TGTGCCAGCAGCTTAGTGGCAGGGTGGGAGACCCAGTACTTC; CDR3aa: CASSLVAGWETQYF
v_gene: TRBV3-1; d_gene: -; j_gene: TRBJ1-2; abundance: -; CDR3nt: TGTGCCAGCAGCCTCAGGGGAGACGACAGCTACACCTTC; CDR3aa: CASSLRGDDSYTF
v_gene: TRBV5-1; d_gene: TRBD2; j_gene: TRBJ2-5; abundance: few; CDR3nt: TGCGCCAGCAGCTTGGTTCTAGCGGGGGCCAAGGGAGAGACCCAGTACTTC; CDR3aa: CASSLVLAGAKGETQYF
v_gene: TRBV4-2; d_gene: TRBD1; j_gene: TRBJ1-2; abundance: few; CDR3nt: TGTGCCAGCAGCCAAGTCCAGGGGGAAGGGTATGGCTACACCTTC; CDR3aa: CASSQVQGEGYGYTF
v_gene: TRBV18; d_gene: -; j_gene: TRBJ2-3; abundance: many; CDR3nt: TGTGCCAGCTCACCTGGAGATACGCAGTATTTT; CDR3aa: CASSPGDTQYF
v_gene: TRBV14; d_gene: -; j_gene: TRBJ1-4; abundance: -; CDR3nt: TGTGCCAGCAGCCAAGATTGGGGAAACGAAAAACTGTTTTTT; CDR3aa: CASSQDWGNEKLFF
v_gene: TRBV9; d_gene: -; j_gene: TRBJ1-2; abundance: many; CDR3nt: TGTGCCAGCAGCGTGCAACCAGGGGCCTATGGCTACACCTTC; CDR3aa: CASSVQPGAYGYTF
v_gene: TRBV3-1; d_gene: TRBD2; j_gene: TRBJ2-3; abundance: -; CDR3nt: TGTGCCAGCAGCCAGGGACTAACCACAGATGCGCAGTATTTT; CDR3aa: CASSQGLTTDAQYF
v_gene: TRBV6-5; d_gene: TRBD1; j_gene: TRBJ1-6; abundance: few; CDR3nt: TGTGCCAGCAGTTACCCACCAACCGGGACAGGGCTTAATTCACCCCTCCACTTT; CDR3aa: CASSYPPTGTGLNSPLHF
v_gene: TRBV5-1; d_gene: -; j_gene: TRBJ2-6; abundance: few; CDR3nt: TGCGCCAGCAGCACGGACCTCAGCTCTGGGGCCAACGTCCTGACTTTC; CDR3aa: CASSTDLSSGANVLTF
v_gene: TRBV7-2; d_gene: -; j_gene: TRBJ2-4; abundance: -; CDR3nt: TGTGCCAGCAGCTTAGTTTTAGCCAAAAACATTCAGTACTTC; CDR3aa: CASSLVLAKNIQYF
v_gene: TRBV27; d_gene: -; j_gene: TRBJ2-2; abundance: few; CDR3nt: TGTGCCACAGCACCGGGCAACACCGGGGAGCTGTTTTTT; CDR3aa: CATAPGNTGELFF
v_gene: TRBV27; d_gene: -; j_gene: TRBJ2-7; abundance: -; CDR3nt: TGTGCCAGCAGTTTATATGGACAGCTTGGATACGAGCAGTACTTC; CDR3aa: CASSLYGQLGYEQYF
v_gene: TRBV30; d_gene: -; j_gene: TRBJ2-1; abundance: few; CDR3nt: TGTGCCTGGAGTGTACTAGTGGGGTACAATGAGCAGTTCTTC; CDR3aa: CAWSVLVGYNEQFF
v_gene: TRBV6-1; d_gene: -; j_gene: TRBJ1-2; abundance: -; CDR3nt: TGTGCCAGCATCAAGGGGCTAGCTAACTATGGCTACACCTTC; CDR3aa: CASIKGLANYGYTF
v_gene: TRBV4-1; d_gene: -; j_gene: TRBJ2-7; abundance: few; CDR3nt: TGCGCCAGCAGCCACGAAATTGGGCCCTACGAGCAGTACTTC; CDR3aa: CASSHEIGPYEQYF
v_gene: TRBV20-1; d_gene: -; j_gene: TRBJ2-7; abundance: few; CDR3nt: TGCAGTGCTAGGGTACGGAACTACGAGCAGTACTTC; CDR3aa: CSARVRNYEQYF
v_gene: TRBV7-2; d_gene: TRBD1; j_gene: TRBJ2-5; abundance: many; CDR3nt: TGTGCCAGCAGCCCCAGGGCGGGGACAGGGGGCTTGGAGACCCAGTACTTC; CDR3aa: CASSPRAGTGGLETQYF
v_gene: TRBV18; d_gene: -; j_gene: TRBJ2-7; abundance: once; CDR3nt: TGTGCCAGCTCACGACAGGCGCGCAACGAGCAGTACTTC; CDR3aa: CASSRQARNEQYF
v_gene: TRBV6-5; d_gene: -; j_gene: TRBJ1-3; abundance: few; CDR3nt: TGTGCCAGCAGTTACGAAATGACAGGTTACTCTGGAAACACCATATATTTT; CDR3aa: CASSYEMTGYSGNTIYF
v_gene: TRBV6-1; d_gene: -; j_gene: TRBJ1-1; abundance: -; CDR3nt: TGTGCCAGCGAAGGCCGGGGTCCTGAAGCTTTCTTT; CDR3aa: CASEGRGPEAFF
v_gene: TRBV7-2; d_gene: -; j_gene: TRBJ1-3; abundance: few; CDR3nt: TGTGCCAGCAGCTTGATTCAGGGACCATTCTCTGGAAACACCATATATTTT; CDR3aa: CASSLIQGPFSGNTIYF
v_gene: TRBV3-1; d_gene: -; j_gene: TRBJ2-2; abundance: -; CDR3nt: TGTGCCAGCGGGGGTTTGTGGGGGAACACCGGGGAGCTGTTTTTC; CDR3aa: CASGGLWGNTGELFF
v_gene: TRBV4-1; d_gene: -; j_gene: TRBJ1-5; abundance: -; CDR3nt: TGCGCCAGCAGCCCGGTCGGGGACAATCAGCCCCAGCATTTT; CDR3aa: CASSPVGDNQPQHF
v_gene: TRBV19; d_gene: -; j_gene: TRBJ2-5; abundance: few; CDR3nt: TGTGCCAGTACCCCCGGGGGGACAGGTGCACGAGAGACCCAGTACTTC; CDR3aa: CASTPGGTGARETQYF
v_gene: TRBV5-6; d_gene: TRBD1; j_gene: TRBJ2-7; abundance: many; CDR3nt: TGTGCCAGCAGCTTCCAAGGGACAGGGAAATCCGAGCAGTACTTC; CDR3aa: CASSFQGTGKSEQYF
v_gene: TRBV5-1; d_gene: -; j_gene: TRBJ1-3; abundance: few; CDR3nt: TGCGCCAGCAGCTTGGAACAGACGAGCTCTGGAAACACCATATATTTT; CDR3aa: CASSLEQTSSGNTIYF
v_gene: TRBV7-3; d_gene: -; j_gene: TRBJ2-7; abundance: -; CDR3nt: TGTGCCAGCAGCATACTCACAGGGGAGGGGAGTTGCGAGCAGTACTTC; CDR3aa: CASSILTGEGSCEQYF
v_gene: TRBV19; d_gene: -; j_gene: TRBJ2-3; abundance: few; CDR3nt: TGTGCCAGTAGTGCCTTCTTAGATACGCAGTATTTT; CDR3aa: CASSAFLDTQYF
v_gene: TRBV5-1; d_gene: TRBD2; j_gene: TRBJ2-5; abundance: few; CDR3nt: TGCGCCAGCAGCTTGGTACTAGCGGACCAAGAGACCCAGTACTTC; CDR3aa: CASSLVLADQETQYF
v_gene: TRBV9; d_gene: -; j_gene: TRBJ1-2; abundance: -; CDR3nt: TGTGCCAGCAGCGTGCCCAGGGACGGCTACACCTTC; CDR3aa: CASSVPRDGYTF
v_gene: TRBV5-1; d_gene: -; j_gene: TRBJ1-3; abundance: few; CDR3nt: TGCGCCAGCAGCTTGGCACAGAACGGAAACACCATATATTTT; CDR3aa: CASSLAQNGNTIYF
v_gene: TRBV7-2; d_gene: -; j_gene: TRBJ2-3; abundance: -; CDR3nt: TGTGCCAGCAGCCCAACAGGGACTGTCACAGATACGCAGTATTTT; CDR3aa: CASSPTGTVTDTQYF
v_gene: TRBV9; d_gene: TRBD1; j_gene: TRBJ1-2; abundance: few; CDR3nt: TGTGCCAGCAGCGCCTCCGGGACAGGGTTTGGCTACACCTTC; CDR3aa: CASSASGTGFGYTF
v_gene: TRBV3-1; d_gene: -; j_gene: TRBJ2-7; abundance: many; CDR3nt: TGTGCCAGCAGCCAAGGGGTTACCGGGACCTACGAGCAGTACTTC; CDR3aa: CASSQGVTGTYEQYF
v_gene: TRBV4-1; d_gene: -; j_gene: TRBJ1-5; abundance: few; CDR3nt: TGCGCCAGCAGCCAAGACTTTCGGGGGGCCTATAGCAATCAGCCCCAGCATTTT; CDR3aa: CASSQDFRGAYSNQPQHF
v_gene: TRBV5-1; d_gene: -; j_gene: TRBJ2-7; abundance: -; CDR3nt: TGCGCCAGCAGCACCGGGAGAGGGATAGCTTCCTACGAGCAGTACTTC; CDR3aa: CASSTGRGIASYEQYF
v_gene: TRBV12-3/TRBV12-4; d_gene: -; j_gene: TRBJ1-1; abundance: few; CDR3nt: TGTGCCAGCAGTCCCCGACGGGCTGAAGCTTTCTTT; CDR3aa: CASSPRRAEAFF
v_gene: TRBV7-2; d_gene: -; j_gene: TRBJ1-5; abundance: many; CDR3nt: TGTGCCAGCACCCCAGCAGGGGTTTATCAGCCCCAGCATTTT; CDR3aa: CASTPAGVYQPQHF
v_gene: TRBV20-1; d_gene: TRBD2; j_gene: TRBJ2-1; abundance: -; CDR3nt: TGCAGTGCTAGAATTAGCGGGGGTTTTTTATCCTACAATGAGCAGTTCTTC; CDR3aa: CSARISGGFLSYNEQFF
v_gene: TRBV19; d_gene: TRBD2; j_gene: TRBJ2-1; abundance: -; CDR3nt: TGTGCCAGTAGGAATAGACGGGGGGGCCGGGATGAGCAGTTCTTC; CDR3aa: CASRNRRGGRDEQFF
v_gene: TRBV7-6; d_gene: TRBD1; j_gene: TRBJ1-4; abundance: -; CDR3nt: TGTGCCAGCAGCAAGGGACAGGGCAATAATGAAAAACTGTTTTTT; CDR3aa: CASSKGQGNNEKLFF
v_gene: TRBV11-2; d_gene: TRBD1; j_gene: TRBJ1-3; abundance: few; CDR3nt: TGTGCCAGCAGCTTAGCGAGCCTCCCGACAGGGATCGATTTT; CDR3aa: CASSLASLPTGIDF
v_gene: TRBV19; d_gene: -; j_gene: TRBJ1-5; abundance: few; CDR3nt: TGTGCCAGTAGTATAGACAGGGGTGGACAGCCCCAGCATTTT; CDR3aa: CASSIDRGGQPQHF
v_gene: TRBV5-6; d_gene: -; j_gene: TRBJ1-1; abundance: many; CDR3nt: TGTGCCAGCAGCTTGATCATGAAACCGAACACTGAAGCTTTCTTT; CDR3aa: CASSLIMKPNTEAFF
v_gene: TRBV7-8; d_gene: -; j_gene: TRBJ1-2; abundance: few; CDR3nt: TGTGCCAGCAGCTTAGAATCCGGGTCGGAGAGCTATGGCTACACCTTC; CDR3aa: CASSLESGSESYGYTF
v_gene: TRBV11-2; d_gene: -; j_gene: TRBJ1-3; abundance: -; CDR3nt: TGTGCCAGCAGCTTAAAGTGGGGGCCTGGAAACACCATATATTTT; CDR3aa: CASSLKWGPGNTIYF